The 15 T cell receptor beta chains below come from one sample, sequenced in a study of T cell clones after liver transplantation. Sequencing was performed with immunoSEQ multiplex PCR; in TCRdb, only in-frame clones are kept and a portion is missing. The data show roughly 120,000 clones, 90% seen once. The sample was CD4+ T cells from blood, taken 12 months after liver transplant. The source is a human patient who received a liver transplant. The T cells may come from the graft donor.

CDR3 in amino acids: CSTRLGEETQYF. CDR3 sequence (DNA): TGCAGCACCCGGCTAGGGGAAGAGACCCAGTACTTC. The V call is TRBV29-1, the J call TRBJ2-5; TRBD1 is a possible D gene (5 bases). Trimming shortened V by 8 bases and J by 3 bases, and 13 bases separated the two germline ends. This CDR3 contains 12 residues. In germline, CDR1 is SQVTM, CDR2 ANQGSEA.

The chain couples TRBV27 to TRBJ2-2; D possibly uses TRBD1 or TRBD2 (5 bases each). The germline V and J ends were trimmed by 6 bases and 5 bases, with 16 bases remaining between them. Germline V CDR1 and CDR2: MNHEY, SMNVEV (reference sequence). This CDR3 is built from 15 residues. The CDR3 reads CASRLDSGLTGELFF. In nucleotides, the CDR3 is TGTGCCAGCAGGCTAGATTCGGGGCTGACCGGGGAGCTGTTTTTT.

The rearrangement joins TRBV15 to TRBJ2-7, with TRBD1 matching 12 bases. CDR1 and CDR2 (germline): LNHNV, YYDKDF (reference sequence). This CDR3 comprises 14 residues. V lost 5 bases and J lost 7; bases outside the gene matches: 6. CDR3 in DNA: TGTGCCACCAGCTGGGGACAGGGGGCGAGTGAGCAGTACTTC. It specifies CATSWGQGASEQYF.

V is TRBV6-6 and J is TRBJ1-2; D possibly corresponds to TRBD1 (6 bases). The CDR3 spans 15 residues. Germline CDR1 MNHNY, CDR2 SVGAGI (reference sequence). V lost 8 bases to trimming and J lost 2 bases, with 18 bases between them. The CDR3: CASQLGQSRNYGYTF. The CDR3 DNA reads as TGTGCCAGCCAACTCGGACAGTCCCGGAACTATGGCTACACCTTC.

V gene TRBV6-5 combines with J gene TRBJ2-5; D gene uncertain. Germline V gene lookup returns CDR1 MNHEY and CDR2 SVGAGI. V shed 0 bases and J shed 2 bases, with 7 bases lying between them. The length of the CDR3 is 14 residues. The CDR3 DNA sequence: TGTGCCAGCAGTTACTCGGCAAGTCAAGAGACCCAGTACTTC. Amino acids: CASSYSASQETQYF.

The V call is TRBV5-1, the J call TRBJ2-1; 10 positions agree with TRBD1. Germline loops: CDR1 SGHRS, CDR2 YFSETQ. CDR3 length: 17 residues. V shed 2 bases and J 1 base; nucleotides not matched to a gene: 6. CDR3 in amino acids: CASSLSAGQGSYNEQFF. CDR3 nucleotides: TGCGCCAGCAGCTTATCGGCGGGACAGGGGTCCTACAATGAGCAGTTCTTC.

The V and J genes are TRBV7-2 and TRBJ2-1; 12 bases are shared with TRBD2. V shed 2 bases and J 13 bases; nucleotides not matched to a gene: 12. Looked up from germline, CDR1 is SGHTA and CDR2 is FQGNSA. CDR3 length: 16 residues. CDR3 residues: CASSLTLAGGPSGQFF. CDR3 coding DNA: TGTGCCAGCAGCTTAACTCTAGCGGGAGGGCCTTCCGGCCAGTTCTTC.

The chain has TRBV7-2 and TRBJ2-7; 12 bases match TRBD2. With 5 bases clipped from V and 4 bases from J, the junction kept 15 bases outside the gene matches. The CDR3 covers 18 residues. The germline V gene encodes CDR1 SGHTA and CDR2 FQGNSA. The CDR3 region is CASSPRGPTGTSGYEQYF. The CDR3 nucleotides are TGTGCCAGCAGCCCAAGGGGTCCGACCGGGACTAGCGGGTACGAGCAGTACTTC.

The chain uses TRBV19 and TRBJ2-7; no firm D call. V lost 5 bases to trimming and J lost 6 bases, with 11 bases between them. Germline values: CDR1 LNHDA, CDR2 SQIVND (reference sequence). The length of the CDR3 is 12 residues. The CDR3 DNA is TGTGCCAGTAGTCAACGAAATCGCGAGCAGTACTTC. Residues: CASSQRNREQYF.

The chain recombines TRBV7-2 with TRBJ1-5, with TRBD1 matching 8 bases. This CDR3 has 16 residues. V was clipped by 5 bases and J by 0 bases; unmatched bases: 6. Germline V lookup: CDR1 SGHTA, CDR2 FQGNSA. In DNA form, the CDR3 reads TGTGCCAGCAGCCCAGGGGGCGGACTTAGCAATCAGCCCCAGCATTTT. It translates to CASSPGGGLSNQPQHF.

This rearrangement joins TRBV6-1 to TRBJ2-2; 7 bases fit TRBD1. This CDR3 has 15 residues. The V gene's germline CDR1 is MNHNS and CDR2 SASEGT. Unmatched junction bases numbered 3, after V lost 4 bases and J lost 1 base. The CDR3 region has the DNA TGTGCCAGCAGTGTGAGGACAGGGAACACCGGGGAGCTGTTTTTT. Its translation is CASSVRTGNTGELFF.

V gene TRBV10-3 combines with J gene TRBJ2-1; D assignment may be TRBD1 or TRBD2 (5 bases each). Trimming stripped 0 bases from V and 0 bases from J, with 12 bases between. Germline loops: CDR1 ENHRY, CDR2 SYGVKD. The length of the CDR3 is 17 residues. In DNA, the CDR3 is TGTGCCATCAGTGAGTCGAGGGGCCCCAGCTCCTACAATGAGCAGTTCTTC. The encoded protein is CAISESRGPSSYNEQFF.

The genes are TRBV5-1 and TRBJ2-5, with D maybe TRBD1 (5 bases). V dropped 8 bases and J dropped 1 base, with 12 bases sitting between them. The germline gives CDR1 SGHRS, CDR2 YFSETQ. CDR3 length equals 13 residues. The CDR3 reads CASGASIQETQYF. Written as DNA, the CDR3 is TGCGCCAGTGGGGCTTCGATCCAAGAGACCCAGTACTTC.

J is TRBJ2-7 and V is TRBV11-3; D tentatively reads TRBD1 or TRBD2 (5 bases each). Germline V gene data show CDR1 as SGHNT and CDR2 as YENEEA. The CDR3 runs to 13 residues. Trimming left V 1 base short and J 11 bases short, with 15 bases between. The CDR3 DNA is TGTGCCAGCAGCTTAGGCGTAGGGACCGCGGAGTACTTC. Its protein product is CASSLGVGTAEYF.

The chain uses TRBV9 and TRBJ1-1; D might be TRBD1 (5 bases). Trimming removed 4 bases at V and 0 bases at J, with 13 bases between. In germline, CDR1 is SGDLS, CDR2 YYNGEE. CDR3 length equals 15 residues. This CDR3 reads CASSPTTVLNTEAFF. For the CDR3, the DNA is TGTGCCAGCAGCCCCACGACAGTCCTGAACACTGAAGCTTTCTTT.